These 22 T cell receptor beta chains share one sample of origin, sequenced in a study of metastatic and nonmetastatic thyroid tumors. TCRdb re-clonotyped the PCR reads through MiXCR. The table records about 82,000 clones, roughly an eighth of them present only once. Thyroid surgery was preceded by no treatment in any patient. What was sequenced was tumor tissue. These receptors all stem from a female donor with papillary thyroid cancer or a benign thyroid nodule (not recorded which). Some clones in this sample may be carry-over from other donors' samples.

There are many counts of this clone. Since the CDR3 does not end with the conserved phenylalanine or tryptophan, this likely comes from a read error. Within the sample, other DNA sequences also encode this same CDR3. The chain has TRBV12-3 or TRBV12-4 and TRBJ2-5, with D hard to call. The V gene lost 6 bases and the J gene lost 0 bases, with 5 bases spanning the gap. This CDR3 is built from 12 residues. The CDR3 sequence: CASRKDQETQYL. In nucleotides, the CDR3 is TGTGCCAGCAGAAAGGACCAAGAGACCCAGTACCTC.

Turning to this clone: This may come from a read error, since a much larger clone is one base off. The chain couples TRBV6-1 to TRBJ2-3, with a possible D match to TRBD2 (6 bases). The CDR3 sequence is 16 residues long. Germline CDR1 and CDR2: MNHNS and SASEGT. V was cut by 6 bases and J by 2 bases, with 18 bases left in between. CDR3 nucleotides: TGTGCCAGCAGGCACGGGGGACGGAGGTACACAGATACGCAGTATTTT. This codes for CASRHGGRRYTDTQYF.

This clone was found a few times. It may be a read error: a sequence one base away is much more abundant. The V and J genes are TRBV6-1 and TRBJ2-5; no clear D gene. The CDR3 runs to 12 residues. Germline CDR1 reads MNHNS; CDR2 reads SASEGT. The CDR3 nucleotides read TGTGCCAGCAGTGTCATCCAAGAGACACAGTACTTC. This encodes CASSVIQETQYF.

The chain is built from TRBV4-1 and TRBJ1-2, with 7 nucleotides matching TRBD1. With 5 bases clipped from V and 8 bases from J, the junction kept 11 bases outside the gene matches. CDR3 length equals 14 residues. Germline V CDR1 and CDR2: MGHRA, YSYEKL. The CDR3 sequence: CASSLCGQAGGYTF. The CDR3 bases are TGCGCCAGCAGCTTGTGTGGACAGGCGGGGGGCTACACCTTC.

The table lists this clone with many counts. The J gene is TRBJ2-3, the V gene TRBV7-8; 11 nucleotides agree with TRBD2. From germline, CDR1 is SGHVS and CDR2 FQNEAQ. Trimming removed 4 bases from V and 2 bases from J; junction bases left unmatched: 8. The CDR3 is 17 residues long. The CDR3 here is CASSYSRLAGLTDTQYF. In DNA form, the CDR3 reads TGTGCCAGCAGCTATTCACGACTAGCGGGACTCACAGATACGCAGTATTTT.

This clone was recorded at least ten times. The chain couples TRBV10-2 to TRBJ2-7, with a possible D match to TRBD1 (5 bases). This CDR3 spans 15 amino acids. V lost 7 bases and J 7 bases, leaving 23 bases between the germline ends. The germline gives CDR1 WSHSY, CDR2 SAAADI. The CDR3 reads CASMPSWQGPIEQYF. CDR3 sequence (DNA): TGCGCCAGCATGCCCTCCTGGCAGGGTCCGATTGAGCAGTACTTC.

At least ten counts were recorded for this clone. The V and J genes are TRBV2 and TRBJ2-5; 16 bases align to TRBD2. The junction had 7 bases not matched to a gene; V was cut back by 5 bases and J by 1 base. The length of the CDR3 is 18 residues. CDR1 is SNHLY, CDR2 FYNNEI, per germline. CDR3 residues: CASSTPGTSGRVQETQYF. DNA for the CDR3: TGTGCCAGCAGTACCCCCGGGACTAGCGGGAGGGTCCAAGAGACCCAGTACTTC.

The CDR3: CASQYRSSSYNEQFF. CDR3 DNA sequence: TGTGCCAGCCAATACAGGTCCAGCTCCTACAATGAGCAGTTCTTC. The gene calls are TRBV19 and TRBJ2-1; tentatively, D is TRBD1 (5 bases). Germline V gene lookup returns CDR1 LNHDA and CDR2 SQIVND (reference sequence). The V gene lost 9 bases and the J gene lost 0 bases, with 15 bases spanning the gap. The CDR3 loop spans 15 amino acids.

This clone was found once. This may be a read error: a much more frequent sequence differs by one nucleotide. The J gene is TRBJ2-7, the V gene TRBV5-6, with TRBD2 matching 8 bases. This CDR3 has 15 amino acids. With V trimmed by 4 bases and J by 6 bases, 12 bases remained unmatched. Germline CDR1 reads SGHDT; CDR2 reads YYEEEE. Here the CDR3 DNA reads TGTGCCAGCAGCCTCCTCGGGAGGGCCGTTGGCGAGCAGTACTTC. Protein product: CASSLLGRAVGEQYF.

This clone was seen repeatedly, ten times or more. The genes are TRBV5-4 and TRBJ2-2, with 10 nucleotides matching TRBD2. The V and J ends lost 2 bases and 1 base, in that order; junction bases with no gene match: 5. Germline V gene data show CDR1 as SGHNT and CDR2 as YYREEE (reference sequence). The length of the CDR3 is 17 residues. CDR3 protein: CASSFASGRWNTGELFF. The CDR3 nucleotides read TGTGCCAGCAGCTTTGCTAGCGGGAGATGGAACACCGGGGAGCTGTTTTTT.

The table lists this clone with many counts. The J gene is TRBJ2-1, the V gene TRBV7-3, with 9 bases matching TRBD2. The germline V gene encodes CDR1 SGHTA and CDR2 FQGTGA. V lost 1 base and J lost 8; bases outside the gene matches: 12. The CDR3 totals 17 residues. CDR3 coding DNA: TGTGCCAGCAGCTTAATTCCTGGGGCGGGAGGGCCGGATGAGCAGTTCTTC. Translated: CASSLIPGAGGPDEQFF.

This clone was counted ten times or more. The genes are TRBV7-9 and TRBJ1-2; no definite D call. The germline gives CDR1 SEHNR, CDR2 FQNEAQ (reference sequence). V dropped 2 bases and J dropped 2 bases, with 12 bases sitting between them. The CDR3 length is 15 residues. In DNA, the CDR3 is TGTGCCAGCAGCTTACTAGGCCTTCTGAACTATGGCTACACCTTC. This encodes CASSLLGLLNYGYTF.

This clone appeared a few times. A read error may be the cause here, since a much bigger clone is one base away. The same CDR3 is also encoded by other DNA sequences in this sample. DNA for the CDR3: TGTGCCAGTTACCTACAGGGAAACGAAAAACTGTTTTTT. Protein sequence: CASYLQGNEKLFF. V is TRBV28 and J is TRBJ1-4; the D gene is possibly TRBD1 (6 bases). V lost 9 bases, J lost 8 bases, and 16 bases lay in between. The CDR3 length is 13 residues. CDR1 is MDHEN, CDR2 SYDVKM, per germline.

This clone rates as medium-sized. The gene calls are TRBV20-1 and TRBJ2-7; 12 bases agree with TRBD1. CDR3 size: 15 residues. The V and J ends lost 4 bases and 0 bases, in that order; junction bases with no gene match: 4. CDR1 is DFQATT, CDR2 SNEGSKA, per germline (reference sequence). The CDR3 sequence is CSATRDRGLSYEQYF. In DNA form, the CDR3 reads TGCAGTGCTACCCGGGACAGGGGGCTCTCCTACGAGCAGTACTTC.

This clone has ten or more counts. The rearrangement joins TRBV4-2 to TRBJ1-2; 9 bases are a match to TRBD1. After removal of 1 base from V and 4 bases from J, the junction contained 4 bases not matched to a gene. The CDR3 runs to 15 residues. The germline V gene has CDR1 LGHNA and CDR2 YNFKEQ. The CDR3 DNA sequence: TGTGCCAGCAGCCAAGCCCGGACAGGGGCCTATGGCTACACCTTC. Its translation is CASSQARTGAYGYTF.

This clone was found many times. This specimen includes other DNA sequences encoding the same CDR3. The chain couples TRBV19 to TRBJ2-1; the match to TRBD2 covers 8 bases. V was pared by 2 bases and J by 4 bases, with 1 base of the junction left unmatched. The CDR3 length is 14 residues. Germline V lookup: CDR1 LNHDA, CDR2 SQIVND (reference sequence). The CDR3 sequence is CASSILAGYNEQFF. As DNA, the CDR3 is TGTGCCAGTAGTATACTAGCGGGTTACAATGAGCAGTTCTTC.

This clone was detected only once. This chain uses TRBV5-1 with TRBJ2-7; tentatively, D is TRBD2 (6 bases). Germline V lookup: CDR1 SGHRS, CDR2 YFSETQ. CDR3 length equals 15 residues. Trimming stripped 0 bases from V and 0 bases from J, with 10 bases between. The CDR3 coding sequence is TGCGCCAGCAGCTTGGCCGGGGGAAGCTCCTACGAGCAGTACTTC. Encoded protein: CASSLAGGSSYEQYF.

This clone was observed at least ten times. The chain joins TRBV19 to TRBJ2-1, with D uncertain. The V gene's germline CDR1 is LNHDA and CDR2 SQIVND (reference sequence). V was cut by 1 base and J by 4 bases, with 11 bases left in between. The CDR3 covers 15 residues. The CDR3 spells CASSIVIWSYNEQFF. CDR3 in DNA: TGTGCCAGTAGTATAGTGATCTGGTCGTACAATGAGCAGTTCTTC.

This clone was counted at least ten times. J is TRBJ1-6 and V is TRBV19; unclear D gene. With 5 bases removed from V and 4 bases from J, the gap between germline ends came to 12 bases. This CDR3 spans 15 amino acids. Germline V gene lookup returns CDR1 LNHDA and CDR2 SQIVND (reference sequence). This CDR3 is CASSPQLQYNSPLHF. DNA for the CDR3: TGTGCCAGTAGTCCACAGCTCCAATATAATTCACCCCTCCACTTT.

This clone was recorded many times. V and J are TRBV10-2 and TRBJ2-7, with D unresolved. The V gene lost 4 bases and the J gene lost 5 bases, with 12 bases spanning the gap. The CDR3 is made up of 13 amino acids. In germline, CDR1 is WSHSY, CDR2 SAAADI. CDR3 loop: CASSGVVGNEQYF. CDR3 in DNA: TGCGCCAGCAGTGGGGTAGTGGGGAACGAGCAGTACTTC.

This clone occurred many times. The chain couples TRBV7-2 to TRBJ2-5, with 12 bases matching TRBD2. In germline, CDR1 is SGHTA, CDR2 FQGNSA. The CDR3 loop spans 18 amino acids. J was trimmed by 1 base and V by 0 bases; bases with no gene match: 6. In nucleotides, the CDR3 is TGTGCCAGCAGCTTAGCGCGGGGGACTAGCGGGCCCCAAGAGACCCAGTACTTC. Translating gives CASSLARGTSGPQETQYF.

This clone was found many times. CDR3 DNA: TGTGCCAGCAGCGCACCAGAGCGGGAGGGCACAGATACGCAGTATTTT. Translating it yields CASSAPEREGTDTQYF. The genes are TRBV28 and TRBJ2-3, with TRBD2 matching 9 bases. This CDR3 spans 16 amino acids. CDR1 is MDHEN, CDR2 SYDVKM, per germline. Trimming cost V 6 bases and J 1 base; bases outside gene matches: 8.